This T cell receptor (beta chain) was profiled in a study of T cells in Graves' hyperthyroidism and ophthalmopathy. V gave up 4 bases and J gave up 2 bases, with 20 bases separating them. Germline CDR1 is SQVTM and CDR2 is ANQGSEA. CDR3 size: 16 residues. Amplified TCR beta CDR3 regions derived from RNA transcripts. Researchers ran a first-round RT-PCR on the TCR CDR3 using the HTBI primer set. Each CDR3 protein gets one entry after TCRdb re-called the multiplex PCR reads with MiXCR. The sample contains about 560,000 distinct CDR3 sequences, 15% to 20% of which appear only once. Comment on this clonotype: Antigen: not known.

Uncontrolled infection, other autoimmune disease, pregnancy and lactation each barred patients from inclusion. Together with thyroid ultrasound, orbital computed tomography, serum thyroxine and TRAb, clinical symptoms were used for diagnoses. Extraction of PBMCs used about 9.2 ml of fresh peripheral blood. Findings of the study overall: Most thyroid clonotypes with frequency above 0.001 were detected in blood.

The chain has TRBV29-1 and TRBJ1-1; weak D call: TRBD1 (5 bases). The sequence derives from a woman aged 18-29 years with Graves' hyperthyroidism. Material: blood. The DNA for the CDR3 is TGCAGCGTTGCAAGACCAGGGACGGGAGATAACACTGAAGCTTTCTTT. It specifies CSVARPGTGDNTEAFF.